The 8 T cell receptor beta chains reported below all come from one sample, sequenced in a study of shared clonotypes between healthy human individuals. Clones were sequenced by immunoSEQ multiplex PCR, and TCRdb holds only the in-frame ones, with some missing. The sample shows some 450,000 clones, approximately 77% of them seen only once. Input material: PBMCs. The receptor set was obtained from a middle-aged woman in good health. Some clones in this sample may be carry-over from other donors' samples.

CDR3 residues: CASSSRHTRQGPRGYTF. The CDR3 region has the DNA TGTGCCAGCAGCTCAAGACACACACGACAGGGCCCCCGGGGCTACACCTTC. This chain uses TRBV7-8 with TRBJ1-2; 7 positions agree with TRBD1. This CDR3 has 17 residues. CDR1 and CDR2 from the germline V gene are SGHVS and FQNEAQ. J gave up 8 bases and V 4 bases, and 19 bases lay outside the gene matches.

The chain carries TRBV4-1 and TRBJ2-7; the match to TRBD1 covers 7 bases. J gave up 2 bases and V 0 bases, and 4 bases lay outside the gene matches. Germline CDR1 reads MGHRA; CDR2 reads YSYEKL. This CDR3 comprises 15 residues. The CDR3 spells CASSQDPTGAYEQYF. In nucleotides, the CDR3 is TGCGCCAGCAGCCAAGATCCCACAGGGGCCTACGAGCAGTACTTC.

V usage is TRBV28 and J usage is TRBJ2-7; TRBD2 aligns across 9 bases. Germline V gene lookup returns CDR1 MDHEN and CDR2 SYDVKM. Trimming at V came to 9 bases and at J to 2 bases, leaving 5 bases not matched to a gene. The CDR3 sequence is 13 residues long. As DNA, the CDR3 is TGTGCCAGTCTAGCGGGGAACGCCTACGAGCAGTACTTC. This gives the protein CASLAGNAYEQYF.

V gene TRBV28 combines with J gene TRBJ2-1, with 7 positions matching TRBD1. Germline loops: CDR1 MDHEN, CDR2 SYDVKM. The CDR3 spans 18 residues. J gave up 1 base and V 3 bases, and 12 bases lay outside the gene matches. CDR3 region: CASSLVGVGTASYNEQFF. CDR3 coding DNA: TGTGCCAGCAGTTTGGTCGGCGTCGGGACAGCTTCCTACAATGAGCAGTTCTTC.

The chain combines TRBV9 with TRBJ1-3; a weak D match, TRBD1 (5 bases). V was pared by 0 bases and J by 0 bases, with 10 bases between. The CDR3 loop spans 16 amino acids. CDR1 and CDR2 from the germline V gene are SGDLS and YYNGEE. The chain's CDR3 is CASSVAGSRSGNTIYF. In nucleotides, the CDR3 is TGTGCCAGCAGCGTAGCAGGGTCCCGCTCTGGAAACACCATATATTTT.

The rearrangement links TRBV9 to TRBJ2-7, with D unclear. V lost 0 bases to trimming and J lost 4 bases, with 11 bases between them. The CDR3 has 14 residues. Germline lookup yields CDR1 SGDLS and CDR2 YYNGEE. CDR3 sequence reads: CASSVGDWAYEQYF. The CDR3 nucleotides are TGTGCCAGCAGCGTAGGAGACTGGGCTTACGAGCAGTACTTC.

This chain links TRBV7-3 with TRBJ2-1; D is uncertain. The CDR3 is 13 amino acids. V lost 3 bases, J lost 7 bases, and 10 bases lay in between. CDR1 is SGHTA and CDR2 is FQGTGA in the germline V gene. The CDR3 DNA follows: TGTGCCAGCAGCTTGAGTAGCAGTAATGAGCAGTTCTTC. It translates to CASSLSSSNEQFF.

This chain uses TRBV4-1 with TRBJ1-2, with D perhaps matching TRBD1 (5 bases). CDR1 and CDR2 (germline): MGHRA, YSYEKL. The length of the CDR3 is 17 residues. Trimming took off 2 bases at V and 3 bases at J, with 19 bases between the two ends. DNA of the CDR3: TGCGCCAGCAGCCAAAGGGCAGGGACTAGGAGGGACTATGGCTACACCTTC. This encodes CASSQRAGTRRDYGYTF.